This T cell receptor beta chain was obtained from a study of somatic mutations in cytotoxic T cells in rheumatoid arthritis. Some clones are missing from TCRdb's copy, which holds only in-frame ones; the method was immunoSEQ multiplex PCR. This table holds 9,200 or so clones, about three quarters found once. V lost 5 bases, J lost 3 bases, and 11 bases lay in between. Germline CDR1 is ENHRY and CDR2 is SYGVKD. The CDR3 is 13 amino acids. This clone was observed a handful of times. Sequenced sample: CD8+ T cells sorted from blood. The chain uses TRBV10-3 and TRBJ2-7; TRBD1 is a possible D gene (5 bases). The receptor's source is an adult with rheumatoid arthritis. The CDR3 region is CAISTKGYYEQYF. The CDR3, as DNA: TGTGCCATCAGTACCAAGGGGTACTACGAGCAGTACTTC.